This T cell receptor (beta chain) derives from a study of blood T cell repertoires in COVID-19 (dated by TCRdb to the early 2020s). About the study as a whole: Samples covering the acute and convalescent phases of COVID-19 were provided by collaborators in the United States, Italy and Spain. The material from the prospective study consisted of cDNA or gDNA derived from T cells, B-cell-depleted T cells, or PBMCs. The dataset comprised deeply sampled blood TCRbeta repertoires from subjects exposed to, actively infected with, or recovered from COVID-19. The repertoires were made available in a free public database intended to serve as a resource for research on the immune response to SARS-CoV-2. The samples were drawn from two sources: the first 160 participants of the ongoing ImmuneRACE study, and fewer than 1,500 subjects contributed by 6 global collaborators. The sample metadata nearly always contained a de-identified subject ID, COVID-19 status, age in years and sex. HLA class I and class II types, where available, came from metadata supplied by the sample provider rather than from assay-based typing. General conclusions and limits of the study: How much clinical and demographic metadata was included differed by source and by participant, and the metadata was provided uncurated.

TCRbeta CDR3 regions were amplified from genomic DNA using the immunoSEQ Assay, a bias-controlled multiplex PCR. The authors' pipeline ran thus. The number of nucleated cells in each sample was estimated by amplification of reference gene primers within the assay. To quantify the absolute abundance of each unique TCRbeta CDR3 rearrangement, sequence reads were collapsed and filtered. For each sample, productive Simpson clonality was calculated as the square root of Simpson's diversity index over productive rearrangements. TCRdb's version of the immuneACCESS table is confined to in-frame rearrangements and falls short of the full clone set. An unresolved V gene accounts for under half of the shortfall where checked; the remainder is of unknown origin. That table gives V, J and clone size, and the DNA gave D and trimming. The sample data list roughly 240,000 clones, and about 80% of these were observed just once. 1.9% of the sample is in the top ten clones.

The CDR3 goes from the cysteine to the phenylalanine over 15 residues. The entry retains the CDR3 DNA only, 45 bases that are in frame from base 1. Trimming leaves V shorter by 4 bases and J shorter by 3 bases, with the junction holding 3 bases beyond the gene matches. Reading the germline V gene gives CDR1 SGDLS and CDR2 YYNGEE. Whole blood was collected in K2EDTA tubes by collaborating institutions according to the institutions' own protocols. For TCRbeta analysis, collaborator samples were shipped as frozen whole blood, as isolated PBMCs, or as DNA extracted from either sample type. Concerning this clone itself: The antigen it binds to is not known. Per-base qualities were not stored, and no clone one base away is much larger. Other DNA variants within this sample encode the same CDR3.

Recombination connected TRBV9 to TRBJ2-7; TRBD2 fits 14 bases in the junction. This TCR was sampled from a woman aged 80 or over with acute or convalescent COVID-19. Specimen: peripheral blood. The bases read TGTGCCAGCAGCCCAGGGACTAGCGGGGGCTACGAGCAGTACTTC. Its product reads: CASSPGTSGGYEQYF.